Below, one T cell receptor (beta chain) is given with its context. The data stem from a study of T-cell reconstitution after alpha-beta-depleted transplantation in children. Library preparation (for TCRbeta) was performed with unique molecular identifiers. TCRdb re-analysed the PCR reads in MiXCR, keeping a single row per CDR3 protein. The table lists 330,000 or so distinct CDR3 sequences, 10% of them singletons. The sequence was collected from a human donor who donated a stem cell graft to a child with acute lymphoblastic leukemia. The material sequenced was PBMCs from the stem cell graft donor, taken from the stem cell graft.

DNA for the CDR3: TGTGCCAGCAGCCCAAAGGTAGCGGGAGGGGGAGATGAGCAGTTCTTC. It codes for CASSPKVAGGGDEQFF. The J gene is TRBJ2-1, the V gene TRBV9; 11 bases are a match to TRBD2. After removal of 4 bases from V and 8 bases from J, the junction contained 11 bases not matched to a gene. Germline V gene data show CDR1 as SGDLS and CDR2 as YYNGEE. The CDR3 loop spans 16 amino acids.